Here is one T cell receptor beta chain with its context. The antigen is undetermined. This record comes from a study of beta chain features in type 1 diabetes. Findings of the study overall: All four CD4+ subsets of Type 1 diabetes patients contained TCRB CDR3s that were moderately but significantly shorter.

Every bit of the isolated RNA underwent reverse transcription, so sequencing read expressed TCRB transcripts. Produced via immunoSEQ multiplex PCR; TCRdb's table is partial and in-frame only. This table holds around 130,000 clones, around 10% found once. The CDR3 runs to 17 residues. Trimming cost V 3 bases and J 3 bases; bases outside gene matches: 9. Germline CDR1 and CDR2: SGHAT and FQNNGV. J is TRBJ2-5 and V is TRBV11-2, with TRBD2 matching over 11 bases. This receptor was identified in a young man with type 1 diabetes. Sequences were obtained from central memory CD4+ T cells from blood. CDR3 coding DNA: TGTGCCAGCAGCTTGGAACCTCTAGCGGGGGGTGAAGAGACCCAGTACTTC. Translation: CASSLEPLAGGEETQYF.